The TCR beta chain described here comes from a study of TIL therapy for anti-PD-1-resistant metastatic lung cancer. Study-level information: Patients had a median age of around 56 years (range 38-75). A handful of tumors were EGFR-mutant and two were ALK-rearranged.

The immunoSEQ assay was v3. Method: immunoSEQ multiplex PCR; TCRdb's copy keeps in-frame clones and lacks some. The sample carries around 20,000 clones, approximately 79% recorded once. The V end lost 0 bases, the J end lost 3 bases, and 11 bases lay between the germline ends. The CDR3 runs to 14 residues. The germline gives CDR1 SQVTM, CDR2 ANQGSEA. This clone occurred a few times. The time point here: pre-treatment sample, taken before nivolumab and TIL therapy. Enrollment ran from October 2017 to early 2020. The V gene is TRBV29-1, the J gene TRBJ2-5, with D possibly TRBD1 on 6 matching bases. This TCR derives from a person between 25 and 80 years old with non-small cell lung cancer. The sequences come from blood, collected at baseline. The DNA for the CDR3 is TGCAGCGTTGAAGAGGGGGCCGGAGAAGAGACCCAGTACTTC. Translating gives CSVEEGAGEETQYF.